This T cell receptor (beta chain) was captured in a study of response to subunit inactivated influenza vaccine. General observations from the study: Authors proposed each seasonal influenza vaccination draws in few new T cells.

On this clonotype itself: Its antigen is still unknown.

TCRdb reanalysed the RT-PCR reads using MiXCR and keeps one entry per CDR3 protein. In the table there are about 500,000 distinct CDR3 sequences, about 17% of which are singletons. The CDR3 runs to 12 residues. The V gene's germline CDR1 is SGHNT and CDR2 YYREEE (reference sequence). The V gene lost 6 bases and the J gene lost 8 bases, with 14 bases spanning the gap. Sample: CD4+ T cells sorted from PBMCs, taken 23 to 25 months after vaccination. The V gene is TRBV5-4, the J gene TRBJ1-2; D unclear. The origin of this receptor is a man aged 50 to 69 who received an inactivated influenza vaccine. CDR3 residues: CASTKGRSGYTF. CDR3 coding DNA: TGTGCCAGCACCAAGGGTAGGAGCGGCTACACCTTC.